The text below deals with one T cell receptor beta chain. Antigen specificity is unknown. These data originate in a study of cytomegalovirus exposure and HLA in healthy donors. Study-level information: A subsequent analysis reported that the 110 or so validation repertoires were produced on the same platform that had also been used for the 600 to 800 first-cohort repertoires. Study findings and constraints: The study designated 150 or so TCR beta chains cytomegalovirus-associated. Generally TCR sequences proved uncommon, though certain public TCRs appeared in numerous donors. Reports credit the classifier with highly specific, highly sensitive diagnosis of cytomegalovirus status.

The repertoire was sequenced with immunoSEQ multiplex PCR; TCRdb's copy has only in-frame clones and lacks some. This sample has 200,000 to 250,000 clones, with 88% found just once. CDR1 SGHTA and CDR2 FQGNSA come from the germline V gene. Trimming removed 1 base at V and 6 bases at J, with 10 bases between. The CDR3 is 14 amino acids. The sample consisted of PBMCs. The source of this sequence is a woman between 18 and 29 years old in good health and CMV-seronegative. This chain uses TRBV7-2 with TRBJ2-1; possible D gene TRBD1, 5 bases. The CDR3 DNA sequence: TGTGCCAGCAGCTTAGTCGCAGGGCCCAATGAGCAGTTCTTC. Amino acids: CASSLVAGPNEQFF.